Sequencing of this TCR beta chain was carried out in a study of blood T cell repertoires in COVID-19 (dated by TCRdb to 2019 to 2021). In the study overall: Samples covering the acute and convalescent phases of COVID-19 were provided by collaborators in the United States, Italy and Spain. The prospective study material was composed of cDNA or gDNA derived from T cells, B-cell-depleted T cells, or PBMCs. Deeply sampled blood TCRbeta repertoires from subjects exposed to, actively infected with, or recovered from COVID-19 were included in the dataset. The repertoires were released in a freely available public database intended as a resource for research on the immune response to SARS-CoV-2. Samples were obtained from the ongoing ImmuneRACE study (first 160 participants) and from 1,200 or so subjects provided by 6 global collaborators. Nearly every sample came with metadata listing a de-identified subject ID, COVID-19 status, age in years and sex. Where available, HLA class I and class II types were obtained from metadata supplied by the sample provider rather than from assay-based typing.

Whole blood was collected in K2EDTA tubes by collaborating institutions according to the institutions' own protocols. For TCRbeta analysis, collaborator samples were shipped as frozen whole blood, as isolated PBMCs, or as DNA extracted from either sample type. Note on this clone: Its antigen is unknown. Base qualities are missing; no much larger clone stands one base away.

The germline V gene (reference sequence) sets CDR1 to SEHNR and CDR2 to FQNEAQ. Including cysteine and phenylalanine, the CDR3 has 14 amino acids. CDR3 DNA only is kept here, 42 bases in frame from base 1. Unmatched junction bases come to 5, with V trimmed by 8 bases and J by 6 bases. Study-level results and caveats: The amount of clinical and demographic metadata varied by source and participant and was provided uncurated.

TCRbeta CDR3 regions were amplified from genomic DNA by means of the immunoSEQ Assay, a bias-controlled multiplex PCR. In the authors' own workflow: Within the assay, amplification of reference gene primers was used to estimate how many nucleated cells each sample contained. To quantify the absolute abundance of each unique TCRbeta CDR3 rearrangement, sequence reads were collapsed and filtered. For each sample, productive Simpson clonality was calculated by taking the square root of Simpson's diversity index across productive rearrangements. The clones in this table, taken by TCRdb from immuneACCESS, are in-frame only. Not every clone is retained; where verified, under half of the shortfall comes from an unresolved V gene, and the cause of the rest is unknown. V and J calls and clone size are copied from that table; D and trimming were computed from the DNA. This sample comprises tens of thousands of clones, around nine tenths of them detected only once. Approximately 4% of the sample belongs to the ten largest clones.

Sequencing was done on a sample of peripheral blood. This receptor was identified in a human donor in a cohort sampled during active COVID-19. The sequence joins TRBV7-9 to TRBJ2-1, and 12 bases in between align with TRBD2. The CDR3 loop reads CASASGGAANEQFF. The DNA reads as follows: TGTGCCAGCGCTAGCGGGGGGGCGGCCAATGAGCAGTTCTTC.